These 4 T cell receptor beta chains came from one sample sequenced in a study of response to subunit inactivated influenza vaccine. TCRdb used MiXCR to reprocess the RT-PCR reads, holding one entry per CDR3 protein. The table lists almost 600,000 distinct CDR3 sequences, roughly 15% of them singletons, with approximately 10% in the top ten. Source: PBMCs from blood, taken approximately 12 days after vaccination. These receptors were obtained from a man between 45 and 60 years old who received an inactivated influenza vaccine.

This clonotype was found many times. This chain uses TRBV7-8 with TRBJ2-1; 13 bases agree with TRBD2. Germline lookup yields CDR1 SGHVS and CDR2 FQNEAQ. V was clipped by 6 bases and J by 1 base; unmatched bases: 6. The CDR3 is 17 residues long. CDR3 nucleotide sequence: TGTGCCAGCAGTTGGACTAGCGGGAGTTTATCCTACAATGAGCAGTTCTTC. It yields the protein CASSWTSGSLSYNEQFF.

This clonotype was counted between two and nine times. The germline gene is not matched at one end of the junction; a read error may be the cause. The gene calls are TRBV6-2 or TRBV6-3 and TRBJ2-1; D is tentatively TRBD1 or TRBD2 (5 bases each). CDR1 and CDR2 from the germline V gene are MNHEY and SVGEGT. This CDR3 contains 12 residues. The CDR3 is CASSYRGPNSVF. The CDR3, as DNA: TGTGCCAGCAGTTACAGGGGACCCAATTCGGTCTTC.

This clonotype occurred a few times. This chain connects TRBV20-1 to TRBJ1-6; weak D call: TRBD1 (6 bases). The CDR3 sequence is 13 residues long. Trimming cost V 6 bases and J 7 bases, with 13 bases left between them. Germline CDR1 reads DFQATT; CDR2 reads SNEGSKA (reference sequence). CDR3 loop: CSALRGPNSPLHF. CDR3 sequence (DNA): TGCAGTGCCCTCAGGGGTCCCAATTCACCCCTCCACTTT.

This clonotype was recorded a few times. CDR3 DNA sequence: TGTGCCAGCAGTGGTTCCCCCTTAATTTCCTCACCCCTCCACTTT. This encodes CASSGSPLISSPLHF. The chain employs TRBV28 and TRBJ1-6; D gene unclear. The length of the CDR3 is 15 residues. The germline gives CDR1 MDHEN, CDR2 SYDVKM. V lost 5 bases and J lost 10, with 18 bases in between.